Below, one T cell receptor beta chain is given with its context. What it binds is unknown. Other nucleotide sequences in the sample specify the same CDR3. These data come from a study of shared clonotypes between healthy human individuals. About the study: Every donor yielded three CD4 naive, three CD4 memory, two CD8 naive and one CD8 memory plate. Regarding the study as a whole: The authors sampled blood alone, and tissue repertoires likely differ.

Deep-level running was used for the assay. TCRdb's table, derived via immunoSEQ multiplex PCR, lists solely in-frame clones and lacks some. The data show about 2.4 million clones, under 95% seen once. This CDR3 comprises 13 residues. In germline, CDR1 is SGDLS, CDR2 YYNGEE. V dropped 3 bases and J dropped 2 bases, with 8 bases sitting between them. In the CD4+ fraction, cells were divided into CD45RA+ naive and CD45RA-negative memory subsets. This clonotype was sampled from a man younger than 35 in good health. Some clones in this sample may be carry-over from other donors' samples. Sequencing was carried out using naive CD4+ T cells from PBMCs. Subset denoted: CD45RA+ positively selected. The V call is TRBV9, the J call TRBJ1-2, with D tentatively TRBD1 (6 bases). CDR3 sequence (DNA): TGTGCCAGCAGCGGCACAGGGAACTATGGCTACACCTTC. It yields the protein CASSGTGNYGYTF.